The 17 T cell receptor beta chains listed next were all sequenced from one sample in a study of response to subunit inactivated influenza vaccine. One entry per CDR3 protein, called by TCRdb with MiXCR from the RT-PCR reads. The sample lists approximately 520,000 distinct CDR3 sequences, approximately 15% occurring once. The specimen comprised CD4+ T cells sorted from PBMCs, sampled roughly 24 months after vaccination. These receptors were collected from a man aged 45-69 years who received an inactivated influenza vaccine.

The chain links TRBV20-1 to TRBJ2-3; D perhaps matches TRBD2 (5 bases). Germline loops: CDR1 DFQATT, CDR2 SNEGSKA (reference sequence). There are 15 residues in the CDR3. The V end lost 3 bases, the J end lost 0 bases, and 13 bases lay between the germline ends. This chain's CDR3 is CSASWPGKSTDTQYF. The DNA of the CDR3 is TGCAGTGCTAGTTGGCCGGGAAAGAGCACAGATACGCAGTATTTT.

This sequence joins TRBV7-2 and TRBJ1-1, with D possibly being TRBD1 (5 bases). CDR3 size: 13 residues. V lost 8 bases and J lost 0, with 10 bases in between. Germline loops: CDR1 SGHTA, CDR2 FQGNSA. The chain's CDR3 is CASGRQMNTEAFF. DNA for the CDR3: TGTGCCAGCGGTAGACAGATGAACACTGAAGCTTTCTTT.

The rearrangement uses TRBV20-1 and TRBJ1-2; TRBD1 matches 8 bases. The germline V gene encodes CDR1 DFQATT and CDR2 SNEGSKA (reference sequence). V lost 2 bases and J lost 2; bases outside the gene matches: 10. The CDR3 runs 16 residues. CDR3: CSARRQGIDANYGYTF. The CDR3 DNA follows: TGCAGTGCTAGAAGACAGGGGATAGATGCGAACTATGGCTACACCTTC.

CDR3 loop: CASSGSQRRGVAYNEQFF. CDR3 DNA sequence: TGTGCCAGCAGCGGCTCCCAACGGAGGGGCGTCGCCTACAATGAGCAGTTCTTC. The rearrangement uses TRBV9 and TRBJ2-1, with D possibly TRBD2 on 6 matching bases. The CDR3 is 18 residues long. The V and J ends lost 3 bases and 2 bases respectively, with 21 bases between them. The germline V gene has CDR1 SGDLS and CDR2 YYNGEE.

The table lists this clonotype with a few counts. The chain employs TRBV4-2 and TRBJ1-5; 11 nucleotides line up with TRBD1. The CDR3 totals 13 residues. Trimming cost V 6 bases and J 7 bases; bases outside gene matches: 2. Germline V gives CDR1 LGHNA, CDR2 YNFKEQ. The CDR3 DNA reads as TGTGCCAGCAGTCGGGACAGGGGGCAGCCCCAGCATTTT. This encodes CASSRDRGQPQHF.

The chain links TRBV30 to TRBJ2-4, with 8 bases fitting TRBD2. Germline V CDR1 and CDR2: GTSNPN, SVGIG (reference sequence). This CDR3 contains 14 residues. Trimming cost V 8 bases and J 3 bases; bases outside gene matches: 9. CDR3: CAHAFRGGKNIQYF. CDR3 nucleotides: TGTGCCCACGCCTTCCGGGGGGGCAAAAACATTCAGTACTTC.

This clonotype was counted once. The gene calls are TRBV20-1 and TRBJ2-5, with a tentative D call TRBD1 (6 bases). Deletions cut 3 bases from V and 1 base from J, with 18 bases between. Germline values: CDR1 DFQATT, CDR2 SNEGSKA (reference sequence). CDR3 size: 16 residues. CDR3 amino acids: CSASGQAGVSQETQYF. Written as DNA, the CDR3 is TGCAGTGCTAGCGGGCAGGCAGGGGTGTCCCAAGAGACCCAGTACTTC.

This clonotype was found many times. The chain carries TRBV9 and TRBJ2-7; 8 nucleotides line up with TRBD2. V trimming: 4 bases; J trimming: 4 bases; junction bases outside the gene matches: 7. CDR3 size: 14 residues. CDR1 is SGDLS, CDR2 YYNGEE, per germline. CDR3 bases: TGTGCCAGCAGCTCAACGGGACTAGGTTACGAGCAGTACTTC. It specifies CASSSTGLGYEQYF.

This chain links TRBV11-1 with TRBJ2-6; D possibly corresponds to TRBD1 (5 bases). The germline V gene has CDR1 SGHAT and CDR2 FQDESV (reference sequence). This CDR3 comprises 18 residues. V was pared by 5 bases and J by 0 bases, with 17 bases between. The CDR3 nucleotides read TGTGCCAGCAGCCCCGACAGTGTCACACGCTCTGGGGCCAACGTCCTGACTTTC. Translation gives CASSPDSVTRSGANVLTF.

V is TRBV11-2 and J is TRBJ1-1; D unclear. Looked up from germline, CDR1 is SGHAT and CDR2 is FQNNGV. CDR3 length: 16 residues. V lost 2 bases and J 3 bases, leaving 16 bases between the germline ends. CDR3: CASSLSPGRRYTEAFF. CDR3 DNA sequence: TGTGCCAGCAGCTTAAGCCCGGGCAGGAGGTACACTGAAGCTTTCTTT.

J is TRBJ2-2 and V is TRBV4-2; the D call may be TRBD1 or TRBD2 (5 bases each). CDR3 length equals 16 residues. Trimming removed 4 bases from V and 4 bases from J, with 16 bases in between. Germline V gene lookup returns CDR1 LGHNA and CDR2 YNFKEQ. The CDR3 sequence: CASSPKGERSTGELFF. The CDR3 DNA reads TGTGCCAGCAGCCCAAAAGGGGAGCGGAGCACCGGGGAGCTGTTTTTT.

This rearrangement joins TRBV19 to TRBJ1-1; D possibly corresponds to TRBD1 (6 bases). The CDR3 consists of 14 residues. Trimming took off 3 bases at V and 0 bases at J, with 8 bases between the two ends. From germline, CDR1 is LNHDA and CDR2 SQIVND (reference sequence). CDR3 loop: CASSMGGLNTEAFF. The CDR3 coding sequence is TGTGCCAGTAGTATGGGGGGCTTGAACACTGAAGCTTTCTTT.

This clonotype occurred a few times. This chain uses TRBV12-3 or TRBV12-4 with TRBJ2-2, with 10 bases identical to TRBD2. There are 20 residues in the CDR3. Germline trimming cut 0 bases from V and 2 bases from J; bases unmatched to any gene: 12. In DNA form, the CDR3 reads TGTGCCAGCAGTTTAGCCCGACGGCTAGCGGGAGAGGGCAACACCGGGGAGCTGTTTTTT. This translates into CASSLARRLAGEGNTGELFF.

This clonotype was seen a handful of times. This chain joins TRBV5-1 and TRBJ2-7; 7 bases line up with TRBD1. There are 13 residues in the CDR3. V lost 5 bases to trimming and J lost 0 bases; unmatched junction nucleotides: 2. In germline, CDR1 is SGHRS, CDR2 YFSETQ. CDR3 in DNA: TGCGCCAGCAGACAGGGGTTCTCCTACGAGCAGTACTTC. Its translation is CASRQGFSYEQYF.

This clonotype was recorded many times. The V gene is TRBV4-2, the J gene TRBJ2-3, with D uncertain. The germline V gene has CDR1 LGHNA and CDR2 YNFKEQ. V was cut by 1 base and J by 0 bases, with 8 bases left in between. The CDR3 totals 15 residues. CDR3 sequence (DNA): TGTGCCAGCAGCCAAGTTAGCACTAGCACAGATACGCAGTATTTT. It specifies CASSQVSTSTDTQYF.

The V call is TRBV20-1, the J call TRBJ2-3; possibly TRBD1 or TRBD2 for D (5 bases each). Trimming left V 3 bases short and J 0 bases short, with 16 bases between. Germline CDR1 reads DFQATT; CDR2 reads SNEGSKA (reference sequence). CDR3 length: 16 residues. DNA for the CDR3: TGCAGTGCTAGCGGACTTGGGACGGGTAGCACAGATACGCAGTATTTT. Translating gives CSASGLGTGSTDTQYF.

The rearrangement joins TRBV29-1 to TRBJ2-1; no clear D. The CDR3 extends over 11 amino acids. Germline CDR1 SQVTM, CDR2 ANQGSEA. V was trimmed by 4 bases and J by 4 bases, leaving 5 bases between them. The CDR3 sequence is CSVVRYNEQFF. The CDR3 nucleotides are TGCAGCGTTGTAAGGTACAATGAGCAGTTCTTC.